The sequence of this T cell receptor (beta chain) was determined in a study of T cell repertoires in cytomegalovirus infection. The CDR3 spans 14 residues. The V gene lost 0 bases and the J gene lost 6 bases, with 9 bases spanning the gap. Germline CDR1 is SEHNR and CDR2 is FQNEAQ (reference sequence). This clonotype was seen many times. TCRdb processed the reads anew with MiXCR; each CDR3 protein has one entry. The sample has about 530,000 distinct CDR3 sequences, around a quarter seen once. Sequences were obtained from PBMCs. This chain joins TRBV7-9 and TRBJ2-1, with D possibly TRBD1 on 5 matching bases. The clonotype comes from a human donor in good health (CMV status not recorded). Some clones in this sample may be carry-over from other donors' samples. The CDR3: CASSLAGEINEQFF. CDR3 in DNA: TGTGCCAGCAGCTTAGCAGGGGAAATCAATGAGCAGTTCTTC. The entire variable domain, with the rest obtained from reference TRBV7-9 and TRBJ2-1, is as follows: DTGVSQNPRHKITKRGQNVTFRCDPISEHNRLYWYRQTLGQGPEFLTYFQNEAQLEKSRLLSDRFSAERPKGSFSTLEIQRTEQGDSAMYLCASSLAGEINEQFFGPGTRLTVL.